This TCR beta chain stems from a study of T cells in narcolepsy. Background on the study: Healthy controls were enrolled alongside patients with narcolepsy type 1 or type 2. Regarding the study as a whole: Autoreactive clonotypes reportedly recurred in blood of same and different patients, not controls. Autoreactive clone sequences were missing from some blood memory CD4+ repertoires.

Profiling relied on immunoSEQ multiplex PCR, and the TCRdb table lists in-frame clones only, not all of them. The data contain roughly 30,000 clones, about 89% of them singletons. Comment on this clone: Antigen unknown.

The germline V and J ends were trimmed by 3 bases and 0 bases, with 12 bases remaining between them. The CDR3 length is 16 residues. Germline CDR1 reads ENHRY; CDR2 reads SYGVKD. Sequencing was done on a sample of memory (CD45RA-) CD4+ T cells from blood. The J gene is TRBJ1-3, the V gene TRBV10-3; D uncertain. This sequence originates from a human donor in good health. The CDR3 DNA follows: TGTGCCATCAGTGAAGATGGACTGCTCTCTGGAAACACCATATATTTT. It encodes CAISEDGLLSGNTIYF.